These 2 T cell receptor beta chains share one sample of origin, sequenced in a study of blood T cell repertoires in COVID-19 (dated by TCRdb to 2020 to 2021). Library method: the immunoSEQ multiplex PCR assay. Held by TCRdb, this immuneACCESS table contains in-frame sequences only and omits some clones. Under half of the omission traces to an unresolved V gene where checked; the cause of the rest is unknown. Within this sample are about 210,000 clones, with over 75% of them counted one time only. The ten largest clones add up to around 9% of the sample. The sequencing sample was made of PBMCs or T cells enriched from blood (not recorded which). These receptor sequences come from a man aged 40-55 years who had recovered from COVID-19.

The CDR3 spells CASSRQGDQPQHF. The CDR3, as DNA: TGTGCCAGCAGCCGACAGGGCGATCAGCCCCAGCATTTT. The chain has TRBV11-2 and TRBJ1-5; 7 nucleotides line up with TRBD1. J lost 5 bases, V lost 5 bases, and 3 bases had no gene match. The CDR3 contains 13 residues. Germline assignment: CDR1 SGHAT and CDR2 FQNNGV. The full variable domain, in which reference TRBV11-2 and TRBJ1-5 provide the parts outside the CDR3, is EAGVAQSPRYKIIEKRQSVAFWCNPISGHATLYWYQQILGQGPKLLIQFQNNGVVDDSQLPKDRFSAERLKGVDSTLKIQPAKLEDSAVYLCASSRQGDQPQHFGDGTRLSIL.

This chain uses TRBV2 with TRBJ2-5, with TRBD2 as a possible D gene (6 bases). CDR3 size: 13 residues. Germline V gives CDR1 SNHLY, CDR2 FYNNEI. The ends were cut back, 6 bases at V and 1 base at J, with 9 bases in the middle. CDR3 sequence: CASRREVQETQYF. CDR3 in DNA: TGTGCCAGCAGGAGGGAGGTCCAAGAGACCCAGTACTTC.